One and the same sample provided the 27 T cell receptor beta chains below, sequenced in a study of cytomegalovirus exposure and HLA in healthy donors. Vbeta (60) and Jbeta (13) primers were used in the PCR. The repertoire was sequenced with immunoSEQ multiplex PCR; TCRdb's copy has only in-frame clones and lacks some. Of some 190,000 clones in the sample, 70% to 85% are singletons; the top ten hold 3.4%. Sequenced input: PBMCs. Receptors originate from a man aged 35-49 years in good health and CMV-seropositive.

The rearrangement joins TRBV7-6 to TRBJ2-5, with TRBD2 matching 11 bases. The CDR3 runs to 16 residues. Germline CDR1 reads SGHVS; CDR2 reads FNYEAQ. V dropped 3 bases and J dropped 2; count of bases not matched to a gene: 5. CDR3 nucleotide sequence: TGTGCCAGCAGCTTGTCGAGACTAGCGGGACAAGAGACCCAGTACTTC. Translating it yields CASSLSRLAGQETQYF.

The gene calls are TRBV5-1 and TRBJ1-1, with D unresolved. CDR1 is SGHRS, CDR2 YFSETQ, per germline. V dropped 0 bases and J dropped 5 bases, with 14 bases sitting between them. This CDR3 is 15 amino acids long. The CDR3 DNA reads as TGCGCCAGCAGCTTGGCCCCCCGGCGAGGTACTGAAGCTTTCTTT. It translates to CASSLAPRRGTEAFF.

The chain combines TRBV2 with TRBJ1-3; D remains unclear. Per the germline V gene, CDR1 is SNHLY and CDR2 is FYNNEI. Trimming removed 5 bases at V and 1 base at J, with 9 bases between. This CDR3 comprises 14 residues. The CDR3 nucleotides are TGTGCCAGCAGTTTAAATTTATCTGGAAACACCATATATTTT. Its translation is CASSLNLSGNTIYF. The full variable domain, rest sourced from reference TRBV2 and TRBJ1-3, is EPEVTQTPSHQVTQMGQEVILRCVPISNHLYFYWYRQILGQKVEFLVSFYNNEISEKSEIFDDQFSVERPDGSNFTLKIRSTKLEDSAMYFCASSLNLSGNTIYFGEGSWLTVV.

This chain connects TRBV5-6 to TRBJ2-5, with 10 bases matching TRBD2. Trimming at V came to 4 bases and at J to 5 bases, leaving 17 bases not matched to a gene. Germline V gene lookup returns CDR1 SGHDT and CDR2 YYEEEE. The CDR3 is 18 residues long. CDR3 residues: CASSPGLTQREGQETQYF. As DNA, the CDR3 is TGTGCCAGCAGCCCCGGGCTTACCCAGCGGGAGGGCCAGGAGACCCAGTACTTC.

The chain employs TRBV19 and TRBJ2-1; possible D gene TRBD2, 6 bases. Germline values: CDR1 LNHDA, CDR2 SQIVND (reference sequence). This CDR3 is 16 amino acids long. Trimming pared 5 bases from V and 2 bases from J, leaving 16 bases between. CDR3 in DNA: TGTGCCAGTAGTCACATCCCGGGACTCACCTACAATGAGCAGTTCTTC. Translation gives CASSHIPGLTYNEQFF.

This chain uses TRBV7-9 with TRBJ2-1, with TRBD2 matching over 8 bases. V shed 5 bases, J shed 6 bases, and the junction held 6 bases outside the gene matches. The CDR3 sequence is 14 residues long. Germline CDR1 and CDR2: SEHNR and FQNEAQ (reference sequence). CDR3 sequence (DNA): TGTGCCAGCAGCCCCCGGGGGGGCCTCAATGAGCAGTTCTTC. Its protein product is CASSPRGGLNEQFF.

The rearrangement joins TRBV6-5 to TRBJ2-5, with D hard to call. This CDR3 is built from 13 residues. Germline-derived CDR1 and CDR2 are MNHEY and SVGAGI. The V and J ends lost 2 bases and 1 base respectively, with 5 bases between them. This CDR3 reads CASSYLFQETQYF. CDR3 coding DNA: TGTGCCAGCAGTTACCTGTTCCAAGAGACCCAGTACTTC.

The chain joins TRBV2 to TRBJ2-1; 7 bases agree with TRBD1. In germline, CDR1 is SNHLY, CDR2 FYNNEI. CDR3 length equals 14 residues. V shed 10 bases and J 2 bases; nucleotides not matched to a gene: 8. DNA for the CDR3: TGTGCCACCGGCCGGGACAGAGCCTACAATGAGCAGTTCTTC. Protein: CATGRDRAYNEQFF.

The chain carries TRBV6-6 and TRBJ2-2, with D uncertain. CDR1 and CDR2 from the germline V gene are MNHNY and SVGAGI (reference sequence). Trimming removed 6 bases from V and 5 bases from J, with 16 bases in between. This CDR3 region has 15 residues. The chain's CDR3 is CASSPRLVRTGELFF. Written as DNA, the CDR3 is TGTGCCAGCAGCCCAAGACTGGTGAGGACCGGGGAGCTGTTTTTT.

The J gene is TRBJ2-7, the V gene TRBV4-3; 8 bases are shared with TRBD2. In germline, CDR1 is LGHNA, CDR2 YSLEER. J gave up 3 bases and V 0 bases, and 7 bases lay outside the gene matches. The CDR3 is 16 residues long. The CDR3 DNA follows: TGCGCCAGCAGCCAAGATTTAGCGGGACGATTCTACGAGCAGTACTTC. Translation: CASSQDLAGRFYEQYF.

This CDR3 reads CASSSGGSTDTQYF. CDR3 coding DNA: TGTGCCAGCAGCTCAGGGGGAAGCACAGATACGCAGTATTTT. The gene calls are TRBV5-4 and TRBJ2-3, with 7 bases identical to TRBD1. The CDR3 consists of 14 residues. Germline trimming cut 3 bases from V and 0 bases from J; bases unmatched to any gene: 1. The germline V gene has CDR1 SGHNT and CDR2 YYREEE (reference sequence).

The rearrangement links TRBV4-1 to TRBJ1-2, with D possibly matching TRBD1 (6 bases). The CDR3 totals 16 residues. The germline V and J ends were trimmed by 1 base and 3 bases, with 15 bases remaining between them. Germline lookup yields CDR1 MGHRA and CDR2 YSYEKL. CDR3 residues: CASSQGGGQDYYGYTF. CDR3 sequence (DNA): TGCGCCAGCAGCCAAGGGGGGGGACAAGACTACTATGGCTACACCTTC.

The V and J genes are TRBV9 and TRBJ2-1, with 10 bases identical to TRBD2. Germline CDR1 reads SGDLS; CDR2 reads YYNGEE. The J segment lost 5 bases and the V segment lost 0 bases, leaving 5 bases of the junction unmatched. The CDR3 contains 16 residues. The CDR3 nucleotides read TGTGCCAGCAGCGTAGCCCCCGGGACTAGCGACAATGAGCAGTTCTTC. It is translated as CASSVAPGTSDNEQFF. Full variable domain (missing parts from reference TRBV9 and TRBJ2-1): DSGVTQTPKHLITATGQRVTLRCSPRSGDLSVYWYQQSLDQGLQFLIQYYNGEERAKGNILERFSAQQFPDLHSELNLSSLELGDSALYFCASSVAPGTSDNEQFFGPGTRLTVL.

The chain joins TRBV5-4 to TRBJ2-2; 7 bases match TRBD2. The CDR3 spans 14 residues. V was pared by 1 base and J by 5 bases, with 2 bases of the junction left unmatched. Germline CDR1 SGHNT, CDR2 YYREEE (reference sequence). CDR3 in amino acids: CASSLWEGTGELFF. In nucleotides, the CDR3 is TGTGCCAGCAGCTTGTGGGAGGGGACCGGGGAGCTGTTTTTT.

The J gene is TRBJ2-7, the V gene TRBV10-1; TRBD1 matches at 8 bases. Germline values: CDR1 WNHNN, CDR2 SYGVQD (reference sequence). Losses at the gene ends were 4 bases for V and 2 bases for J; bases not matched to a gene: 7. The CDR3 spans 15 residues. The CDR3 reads CASSVEQGETYEQYF. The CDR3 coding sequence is TGCGCCAGCAGTGTGGAACAGGGGGAGACCTACGAGCAGTACTTC.

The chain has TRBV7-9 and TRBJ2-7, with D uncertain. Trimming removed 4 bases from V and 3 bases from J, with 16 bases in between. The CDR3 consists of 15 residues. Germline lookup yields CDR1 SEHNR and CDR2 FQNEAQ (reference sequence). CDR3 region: CASSSPASPSYEQYF. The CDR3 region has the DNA TGTGCCAGCAGCTCTCCAGCGAGCCCTAGCTACGAGCAGTACTTC.

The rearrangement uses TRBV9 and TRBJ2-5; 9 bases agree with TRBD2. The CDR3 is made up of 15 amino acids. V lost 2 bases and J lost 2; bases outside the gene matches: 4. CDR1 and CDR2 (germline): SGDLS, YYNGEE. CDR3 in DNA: TGTGCCAGCAGCGTGAGCGGGGGGACTCAAGAGACCCAGTACTTC. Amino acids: CASSVSGGTQETQYF.

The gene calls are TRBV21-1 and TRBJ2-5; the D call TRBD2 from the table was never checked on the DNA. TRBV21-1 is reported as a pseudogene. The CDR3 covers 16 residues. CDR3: CASSPTLAGVRETQYF. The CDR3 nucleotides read TGTGCCAGCAGCCCCACCCTAGCGGGAGTGCGGGAGACCCAGTACTTC.

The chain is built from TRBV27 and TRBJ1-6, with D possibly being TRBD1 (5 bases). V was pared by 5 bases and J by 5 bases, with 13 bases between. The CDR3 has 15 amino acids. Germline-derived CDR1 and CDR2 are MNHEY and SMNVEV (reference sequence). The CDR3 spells CASSIKQGHNSPLHF. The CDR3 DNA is TGTGCCAGCAGTATCAAGCAGGGTCATAATTCACCCCTCCACTTT.

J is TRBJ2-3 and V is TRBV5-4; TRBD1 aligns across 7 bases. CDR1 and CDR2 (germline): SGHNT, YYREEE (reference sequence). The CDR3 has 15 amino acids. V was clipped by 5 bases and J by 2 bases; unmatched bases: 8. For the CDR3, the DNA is TGTGCCAGCAGTATGGGACAGTCCTTCACAGATACGCAGTATTTT. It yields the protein CASSMGQSFTDTQYF.

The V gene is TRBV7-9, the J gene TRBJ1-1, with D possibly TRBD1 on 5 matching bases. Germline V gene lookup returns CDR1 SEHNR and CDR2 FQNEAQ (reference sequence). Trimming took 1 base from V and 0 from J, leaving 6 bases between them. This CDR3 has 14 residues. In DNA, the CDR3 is TGTGCCAGCAGCTTAGGACAGTTGAACACTGAAGCTTTCTTT. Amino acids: CASSLGQLNTEAFF.

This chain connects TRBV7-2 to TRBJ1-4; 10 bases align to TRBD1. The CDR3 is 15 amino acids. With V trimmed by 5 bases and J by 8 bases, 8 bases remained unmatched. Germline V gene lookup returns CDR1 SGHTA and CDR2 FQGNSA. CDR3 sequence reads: CASSPRTGGSEKLFF. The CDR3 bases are TGTGCCAGCAGCCCGAGGACAGGGGGTTCGGAAAAACTGTTTTTT.

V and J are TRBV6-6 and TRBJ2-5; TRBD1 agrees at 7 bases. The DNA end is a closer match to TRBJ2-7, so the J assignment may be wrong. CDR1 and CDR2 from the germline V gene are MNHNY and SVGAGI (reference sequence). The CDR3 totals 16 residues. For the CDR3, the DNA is TGTGCCAGCAGTTCTGGGAAAGGGGGCTCCCCCTACGAGCAGTACTTC. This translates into CASSSGKGGSPYEQYF.

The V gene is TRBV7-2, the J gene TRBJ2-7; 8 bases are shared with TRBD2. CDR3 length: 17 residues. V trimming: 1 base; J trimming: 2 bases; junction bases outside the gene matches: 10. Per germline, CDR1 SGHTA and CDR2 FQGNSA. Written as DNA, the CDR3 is TGTGCCAGCAGCTTAGGTAAGGGACTAGGGAGGGCCTACGAGCAGTACTTC. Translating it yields CASSLGKGLGRAYEQYF.

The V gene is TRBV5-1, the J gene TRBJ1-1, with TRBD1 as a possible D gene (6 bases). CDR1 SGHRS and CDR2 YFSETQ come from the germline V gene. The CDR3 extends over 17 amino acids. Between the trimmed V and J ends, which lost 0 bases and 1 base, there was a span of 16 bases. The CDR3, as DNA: TGCGCCAGCAGCTTGGAATTTACGGGGACACCGAACACTGAAGCTTTCTTT. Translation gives CASSLEFTGTPNTEAFF.

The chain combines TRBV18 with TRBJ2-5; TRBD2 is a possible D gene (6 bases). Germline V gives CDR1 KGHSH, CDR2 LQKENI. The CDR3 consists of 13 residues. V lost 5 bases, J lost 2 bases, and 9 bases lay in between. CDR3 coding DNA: TGTGCCAGCTCATCGGGACTGCAAGAGACCCAGTACTTC. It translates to CASSSGLQETQYF. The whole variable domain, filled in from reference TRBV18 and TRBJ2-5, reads NAGVMQNPRHLVRRRGQEARLRCSPMKGHSHVYWYRQLPEEGLKFMVYLQKENIIDESGMPKERFSAEFPKEGPSILRIQQVVRGDSAAYFCASSSGLQETQYFGPGTRLLVL.

Here the CDR3 DNA reads TGTGCCAGCAGCTCAGACCGGGTCCGGGGGAATTCACCCCTCCACTTT. It is translated as CASSSDRVRGNSPLHF. The V call is TRBV7-8, the J call TRBJ1-6; D is perhaps TRBD1 (5 bases). The ends were cut back, 4 bases at V and 7 bases at J, with 17 bases in the middle. This CDR3 is 16 amino acids long. The V gene's germline CDR1 is SGHVS and CDR2 FQNEAQ.